These 17 T cell receptor beta chains share one sample of origin, sequenced in a study of cytomegalovirus exposure and HLA in healthy donors. With 60 Vbeta and 13 Jbeta primers, the PCR was carried out. TCRdb's table, derived via immunoSEQ multiplex PCR, lists solely in-frame clones and lacks some. In the table there are around 130,000 clones, approximately 75% of which are singletons. Sequences were obtained from PBMCs. Source of these receptors: a woman aged 40 to 50 in good health and CMV-seropositive.

This chain joins TRBV7-2 and TRBJ1-5; 9 bases line up with TRBD1. V gave up 4 bases and J gave up 7 bases; unmatched junction bases: 2. The CDR3 is made up of 13 amino acids. Germline V gene data show CDR1 as SGHTA and CDR2 as FQGNSA. As DNA, the CDR3 is TGTGCCAGCAGCTACAGGGGGCAGCAGCCCCAGCATTTT. Translation gives CASSYRGQQPQHF.

The chain employs TRBV7-9 and TRBJ1-4, with a tentative D call TRBD1 (5 bases). The CDR3 extends over 13 amino acids. Germline lookup yields CDR1 SEHNR and CDR2 FQNEAQ (reference sequence). The V end was cut by 4 bases, the J end by 8 bases, with 11 bases between. CDR3 protein: CASSWPGGEKLFF. CDR3 in DNA: TGTGCCAGCAGCTGGCCGGGGGGAGAAAAACTGTTTTTT.

The chain is built from TRBV9 and TRBJ1-5; a weak D match, TRBD1 (5 bases). The V end was cut by 3 bases, the J end by 6 bases, with 10 bases between. This CDR3 comprises 13 residues. CDR1 is SGDLS and CDR2 is YYNGEE in the germline V gene. CDR3 in amino acids: CASSATGLQPQHF. The CDR3 DNA reads as TGTGCCAGCAGCGCCACAGGCCTTCAGCCCCAGCATTTT.

V gene TRBV7-6 combines with J gene TRBJ2-5; D is perhaps TRBD1 (5 bases). Trimming stripped 5 bases from V and 2 bases from J, with 9 bases between. This CDR3 is 13 amino acids long. Germline CDR1 is SGHVS and CDR2 is FNYEAQ. The CDR3 loop reads CASSRGQQETQYF. CDR3 sequence (DNA): TGTGCCAGCAGCCGAGGACAACAAGAGACCCAGTACTTC. The whole variable domain, remainder taken from reference TRBV7-6 and TRBJ2-5, is GAGVSQSPRYKVTKRGQDVALRCDPISGHVSLYWYRQALGQGPEFLTYFNYEAQQDKSGLPNDRFSAERPEGSISTLTIQRTEQRDSAMYRCASSRGQQETQYFGPGTRLLVL.

In its sample, this clone was seen a few times. Here the CDR3 DNA reads TGTGCCAGCAGTTTTACCGGGACAGGGAACACCGGGGAGCTGTTTTTT. Protein: CASSFTGTGNTGELFF. The V gene is TRBV28, the J gene TRBJ2-2, with 8 bases fitting TRBD1. CDR3 length equals 16 residues. Per the germline V gene, CDR1 is MDHEN and CDR2 is SYDVKM. Trimming took 3 bases from V and 1 from J; bases not matched to a gene: 4.

The genes are TRBV19 and TRBJ2-7, with 9 bases aligning to TRBD2. V trimming: 6 bases; J trimming: 7 bases; junction bases outside the gene matches: 10. The CDR3 totals 14 residues. Germline CDR1 LNHDA, CDR2 SQIVND (reference sequence). The chain's CDR3 is CASSSLAGQQEQYF. CDR3 nucleotide sequence: TGTGCCAGTAGCAGTCTAGCGGGGCAGCAGGAGCAGTACTTC. The complete variable domain, with remaining parts taken from reference TRBV19 and TRBJ2-7, reads DGGITQSPKYLFRKEGQNVTLSCEQNLNHDAMYWYRQDPGQGLRLIYYSQIVNDFQKGDIAEGYSVSREKKESFPLTVTSAQKNPTAFYLCASSSLAGQQEQYFGPGTRLTVT.

V usage is TRBV29-1 and J usage is TRBJ2-2, with D maybe TRBD1 (6 bases). This CDR3 contains 12 residues. CDR1 SQVTM and CDR2 ANQGSEA come from the germline V gene. Trimming pared 8 bases from V and 6 bases from J, leaving 13 bases between. Here the CDR3 reads CSTISGAGELFF. DNA for the CDR3: TGCAGCACTATATCAGGGGCCGGGGAGCTGTTTTTT.

This chain uses TRBV6-5 with TRBJ2-2; TRBD1 might be the D (7 bases). Trimming left V 4 bases short and J 3 bases short, with 12 bases between. This CDR3 is built from 15 residues. Germline V CDR1 and CDR2: MNHEY, SVGAGI. DNA of the CDR3: TGTGCCAGCAGTTTTCAGGGGGAGGACACCGGGGAGCTGTTTTTT. Translation gives CASSFQGEDTGELFF.

The chain is built from TRBV18 and TRBJ1-4, with a tentative D call TRBD1 (5 bases). The germline V gene encodes CDR1 KGHSH and CDR2 LQKENI. Deletions cut 2 bases from V and 6 bases from J, with 16 bases between. CDR3 length equals 16 residues. CDR3 amino acids: CASSPAPPGGDEKLFF. Written as DNA, the CDR3 is TGTGCCAGCTCACCAGCCCCGCCGGGGGGGGATGAAAAACTGTTTTTT.

The gene calls are TRBV12-5 and TRBJ2-3; tentatively, D is TRBD1 (5 bases). This CDR3 region has 12 residues. Germline V gene data show CDR1 as LGHNT and CDR2 as FRNRAP. Between the trimmed V and J ends, which lost 7 bases and 6 bases, there was a span of 11 bases. CDR3 sequence (DNA): TGTGCTAGTGCAGGGTCGGCCGATACGCAGTATTTT. Translation gives CASAGSADTQYF.

The J gene is TRBJ2-7, the V gene TRBV10-3; D uncertain. The V and J ends lost 4 bases and 7 bases respectively, with 8 bases between them. There are 11 residues in the CDR3. CDR1 and CDR2 (germline): ENHRY, SYGVKD. The CDR3: CAISGSLEQYF. The DNA for the CDR3 is TGTGCCATCAGTGGTTCTCTGGAGCAGTACTTC.

The genes are TRBV28 and TRBJ1-5, with D possibly TRBD1 on 5 matching bases. V was cut by 4 bases and J by 2 bases, with 9 bases left in between. The CDR3 sequence is 14 residues long. The germline gives CDR1 MDHEN, CDR2 SYDVKM. CDR3 sequence: CASSSIRGNQPQHF. In DNA form, the CDR3 reads TGTGCCAGCAGTTCTATCAGGGGCAATCAGCCCCAGCATTTT.

CDR3 protein: CASSRGGLSSGANVLTF. For the CDR3, the DNA is TGTGCCAGTAGCAGGGGAGGGCTCAGCTCTGGGGCCAACGTCCTGACTTTC. The chain recombines TRBV19 with TRBJ2-6; tentatively, D is TRBD2 (7 bases). CDR3 length: 17 amino acids. Germline CDR1 reads LNHDA; CDR2 reads SQIVND (reference sequence). Trimming pared 6 bases from V and 0 bases from J, leaving 15 bases between.

The chain couples TRBV2 to TRBJ2-7, with TRBD1 matching over 10 bases. Germline V gene lookup returns CDR1 SNHLY and CDR2 FYNNEI. The ends lost 3 bases at V and 2 bases at J; junction bases unmatched: 16. This CDR3 is built from 19 residues. The CDR3 loop reads CASSDPTGGSGAGPYEQYF. The CDR3 bases are TGTGCCAGCAGTGATCCGACAGGGGGCTCGGGAGCGGGGCCCTACGAGCAGTACTTC.

The chain is built from TRBV19 and TRBJ2-1; D possibly corresponds to TRBD2 (5 bases). V gave up 7 bases and J gave up 0 bases, with 16 bases separating them. Per germline, CDR1 LNHDA and CDR2 SQIVND (reference sequence). CDR3 size: 16 residues. The CDR3 here is CASTSNSGSSYNEQFF. CDR3 nucleotides: TGTGCCAGTACCTCAAATAGTGGGAGCTCCTACAATGAGCAGTTCTTC.

The chain links TRBV30 to TRBJ1-5, with 8 bases aligning to TRBD1. This CDR3 region has 13 residues. V shed 7 bases and J 2 bases; nucleotides not matched to a gene: 4. The germline gives CDR1 GTSNPN, CDR2 SVGIG (reference sequence). CDR3 in amino acids: CAFQGAGNQPQHF. The CDR3 bases are TGTGCCTTCCAGGGGGCGGGCAATCAGCCCCAGCATTTT.

V usage is TRBV9 and J usage is TRBJ2-3; D unresolved. Trimming took off 6 bases at V and 0 bases at J, with 5 bases between the two ends. Germline V gives CDR1 SGDLS, CDR2 YYNGEE. The CDR3 extends over 12 amino acids. CDR3 in DNA: TGTGCCAGCACCGGGAGCACAGATACGCAGTATTTT. As protein: CASTGSTDTQYF.